A single T cell receptor (beta chain) is shown here with its context. Its target is unknown. This CDR3 region has 14 residues. CDR1 SGDLS and CDR2 YYNGEE come from the germline V gene. The trim removed 4 bases at V and 5 bases at J, leaving 6 bases unmatched. As for time point: baseline pretreatment blood. Treatment meaning: 15 Gy SBRT to primary tumor, nephrectomy 4 weeks later. Clear cell pathology was present in this patient's renal cell carcinoma. This sample is drawn from a study of radiation and T cells in renal cell carcinoma. The study's findings and limits: Top tumor clonotypes rose in blood 2 weeks post-radiation, then contracted.

This table comes from immunoSEQ multiplex PCR, and its TCRdb copy is limited to in-frame clones, with some not included. The table includes approximately 150,000 clones, 88% detected once. The sequence was obtained from a woman aged 70-85 years with renal cell carcinoma. The chain recombines TRBV9 with TRBJ2-1; 7 positions match TRBD2. Sequencing was performed on blood, taken from a patient whose treatment included radiotherapy and nephrectomy. Written as DNA, the CDR3 is TGTGCCAGCAGCCCTTGGGGGGGGGACAATGAGCAGTTCTTC. It yields the protein CASSPWGGDNEQFF.